The next 19 T cell receptor beta chains were all read from a single sample in a study of post-analysis software for immune sequencing data. Study-wide results and limits: Roughly 5 TRBV segments, TRBV5-6, TRBV5-1 and TRBV20-1 among them, were found more frequent in patients than controls.

These receptors have no known antigen. Built from TCR beta cDNA, the libraries had unique molecular identifiers in them. One entry per CDR3 protein, called by TCRdb with MiXCR from the PCR reads. The data hold roughly 800,000 distinct CDR3 sequences, with 53% observed a single time. Sequencing used blood. The receptors were sampled from a girl under 18 with multiple sclerosis.

The chain has TRBV5-1 and TRBJ2-7; 8 nucleotides align to TRBD1. Germline assignment: CDR1 SGHRS and CDR2 YFSETQ. J gave up 2 bases and V 1 base, and 11 bases lay outside the gene matches. There are 17 residues in the CDR3. CDR3 DNA sequence: TGCGCCAGCAGCTTGAACAGGGGGAACTCTTACGCCTACGAGCAGTACTTC. This encodes CASSLNRGNSYAYEQYF.

The rearrangement uses TRBV7-9 and TRBJ2-1, with 9 nucleotides matching TRBD1. This CDR3 contains 17 residues. Losses at the gene ends were 6 bases for V and 4 bases for J; bases not matched to a gene: 13. CDR1 is SEHNR, CDR2 FQNEAQ, per germline (reference sequence). CDR3 sequence reads: CASRPQGAVVVYNEQFF. The CDR3 bases are TGTGCCAGCAGGCCACAGGGGGCGGTGGTCGTTTACAATGAGCAGTTCTTC.

This chain connects TRBV29-1 to TRBJ2-1; weak D call: TRBD1 (6 bases). This CDR3 is 13 amino acids long. Germline V lookup: CDR1 SQVTM, CDR2 ANQGSEA. V lost 6 bases, J lost 7 bases, and 16 bases lay in between. CDR3 sequence (DNA): TGCAGCGTGGAGGAGACAGGTTGGAATGAGCAGTTCTTC. This codes for CSVEETGWNEQFF.

This clonotype was detected only a few times. This chain uses TRBV7-2 with TRBJ2-3; 8 nucleotides line up with TRBD1. With 1 base clipped from V and 2 bases from J, the junction kept 5 bases outside the gene matches. CDR3 length: 16 amino acids. The V gene's germline CDR1 is SGHTA and CDR2 FQGNSA. The CDR3 coding sequence is TGTGCCAGCAGCTTAGGCGGGACAGGATACACAGATACGCAGTATTTT. This encodes CASSLGGTGYTDTQYF.

This chain joins TRBV29-1 and TRBJ2-1; perhaps TRBD1 as D (7 bases). The CDR3 extends over 14 amino acids. Germline V gives CDR1 SQVTM, CDR2 ANQGSEA. Trimming removed 0 bases from V and 7 bases from J, with 13 bases in between. The CDR3 region is CSVEDQQGGNEQFF. In nucleotides, the CDR3 is TGCAGCGTTGAAGATCAGCAGGGGGGAAATGAGCAGTTCTTC.

The chain has TRBV20-1 and TRBJ2-5; TRBD2 aligns across 15 bases. Near its end, the DNA agrees better with TRBJ2-7, so the J call may be wrong. The CDR3 extends over 19 amino acids. The V gene's germline CDR1 is DFQATT and CDR2 SNEGSKA (reference sequence). CDR3 in DNA: TGCAGTGCTGATAATCCGGGACTAGCGGGAGGCCCTCGGGGGTACGAGCAGTACTTC. Its protein product is CSADNPGLAGGPRGYEQYF.

The chain carries TRBV7-2 and TRBJ1-2; D not certain. This CDR3 has 13 amino acids. Trimming took off 7 bases at V and 5 bases at J, with 14 bases between the two ends. Germline V gives CDR1 SGHTA, CDR2 FQGNSA. The CDR3 DNA reads TGTGCCAGCAAGGCGGAGGCCGGATATGGCTACACCTTC. It specifies CASKAEAGYGYTF.

The rearrangement joins TRBV30 to TRBJ2-5; D may match TRBD1 or TRBD2 (5 bases each). This CDR3 spans 11 amino acids. Germline CDR1 and CDR2: GTSNPN and SVGIG (reference sequence). Trimming shortened V by 5 bases and J by 5 bases, and 9 bases separated the two germline ends. CDR3 in amino acids: CAWGTVETQYF. CDR3 coding DNA: TGTGCCTGGGGGACGGTGGAGACCCAGTACTTC.

This clonotype was observed a single time. CDR3 DNA: TGTGCCAGCAGTTTACGAAGGTCAGATGGCTACACCTTC. As protein: CASSLRRSDGYTF. The chain uses TRBV12-3 or TRBV12-4 and TRBJ1-2; the D is unclear. Trimming removed 2 bases at V and 6 bases at J, with 10 bases between. This CDR3 region has 13 residues.

A note on this clonotype: A junction boundary mismatches the germline segment, possibly from a read error. This chain links TRBV18 with TRBJ2-4, with 7 bases matching TRBD2. Germline values: CDR1 KGHSH, CDR2 LQKENI. The CDR3 covers 16 residues. The CDR3 DNA sequence: TGTGCCAGCTCCCCACTGAGCCTCGGGAGGAAAGCTATTCAGTACTTC. Protein product: CASSPLSLGRKAIQYF.

The J gene is TRBJ2-1, the V gene TRBV12-5, with D possibly being TRBD1 or TRBD2 (5 bases each). Between the trimmed V and J ends, which lost 7 bases and 5 bases, there was a span of 15 bases. Germline assignment: CDR1 LGHNT and CDR2 FRNRAP. The CDR3 contains 14 residues. The CDR3 spells CASESGLINNEQFF. In DNA form, the CDR3 reads TGTGCTAGTGAATCGGGGCTTATCAACAATGAGCAGTTCTTC. Full variable domain (missing parts from reference TRBV12-5 and TRBJ2-1): DARVTQTPRHKVTEMGQEVTMRCQPILGHNTVFWYRQTMMQGLELLAYFRNRAPLDDSGMPKDRFSAEMPDATLATLKIQPSEPRDSAVYFCASESGLINNEQFFGPGTRLTVL.

The chain joins TRBV7-6 to TRBJ2-5, with 9 nucleotides matching TRBD1. This CDR3 is 14 amino acids long. The ends lost 5 bases at V and 11 bases at J; junction bases unmatched: 12. CDR1 and CDR2 (germline): SGHVS, FNYEAQ. In nucleotides, the CDR3 is TGTGCCAGCAGCCTGGGACAGGGAACCTACAAGCAGTACTTC. Amino acid sequence: CASSLGQGTYKQYF.

The V gene is TRBV7-9, the J gene TRBJ2-1; D possibly uses TRBD1 or TRBD2 (5 bases each). CDR3 size: 13 residues. V lost 5 bases and J lost 7, with 12 bases in between. The germline CDR1 and CDR2 sequences are SEHNR and FQNEAQ (reference sequence). The CDR3 coding sequence is TGTGCCAGCAGCCCCCAATGGGGGAATGAGCAGTTCTTC. This translates into CASSPQWGNEQFF.

V usage is TRBV12-3 or TRBV12-4 and J usage is TRBJ1-2; perhaps TRBD1 as D (5 bases). Trimming removed 4 bases from V and 4 bases from J, with 16 bases in between. The CDR3 length is 15 residues. The chain's CDR3 is CASSSEDSLAYGYTF. The CDR3 DNA follows: TGTGCCAGCAGTTCAGAAGACAGCCTGGCCTATGGCTACACCTTC.

This clonotype was observed a few times. The genes are TRBV10-3 and TRBJ2-3; a possible D gene is TRBD2 (6 bases). With 4 bases removed from V and 2 bases from J, the gap between germline ends came to 13 bases. The CDR3 runs to 15 residues. From germline, CDR1 is ENHRY and CDR2 SYGVKD. CDR3 in amino acids: CAISGDRDFTDTQYF. CDR3 DNA: TGTGCCATCAGTGGTGATCGGGACTTCACAGATACGCAGTATTTT.

This clonotype was recorded many times. The J gene is TRBJ2-3, the V gene TRBV20-1; D unclear. The germline V gene has CDR1 DFQATT and CDR2 SNEGSKA (reference sequence). The V and J ends lost 1 base and 6 bases respectively, with 2 bases between them. CDR3 size: 10 residues. CDR3 protein: CSARGDTQYF. The CDR3, as DNA: TGCAGTGCTAGAGGGGATACGCAGTATTTT.

This clonotype has more than one count but fewer than ten. The rearrangement joins TRBV29-1 to TRBJ2-5; the D is unclear. V gave up 0 bases and J gave up 5 bases, with 4 bases separating them. This CDR3 contains 11 residues. Germline CDR1 SQVTM, CDR2 ANQGSEA. DNA for the CDR3: TGCAGCGTTGAAGACTACGAGACCCAGTACTTC. Translation: CSVEDYETQYF.

This clonotype was picked up a small number of times. The V call is TRBV5-1, the J call TRBJ2-5, with a weak D call TRBD1 (5 bases). V was shortened by 0 bases and J by 8 bases, with 14 bases between the two germline ends. The CDR3 runs 14 residues. Per the germline V gene, CDR1 is SGHRS and CDR2 is YFSETQ. This CDR3 reads CASSLVQGLGTQYF. In nucleotides, the CDR3 is TGCGCCAGCAGCTTGGTTCAGGGCTTAGGAACCCAGTACTTC.

Only one count was recorded for this clonotype. The chain joins TRBV6-5 to TRBJ2-7; perhaps TRBD2 as D (6 bases). Germline CDR1 is MNHEY and CDR2 is SVGAGI. The CDR3 totals 15 residues. V was pared by 5 bases and J by 6 bases, with 20 bases between. CDR3: CASSASQALGGEQYF. The CDR3 DNA sequence: TGTGCCAGCAGTGCTTCGCAGGCCCTGGGGGGCGAGCAGTACTTC.